This record looks at one TCR beta chain sequence and its context. The entry originates in a study of blood T cell dynamics during melanoma immunotherapy. The time point was: week 3, after first cycle of checkpoint inhibitor. The V end lost 3 bases, the J end lost 2 bases, and 9 bases lay between the germline ends. From germline, CDR1 is SGHNT and CDR2 YENEEA. The CDR3 is 14 amino acids. The assay was immunoSEQ multiplex PCR, and TCRdb's table has in-frame clones only and misses some. Of fewer than 8,000 clones in the sample, 81% are singletons; the top ten hold around 13%. Here the sequenced sample was blood, taken from a patient treated with checkpoint blockade. The gene calls are TRBV11-3 and TRBJ2-3; D is perhaps TRBD1 or TRBD2 (5 bases each). This sequence was found in a human donor with melanoma. CDR3 amino acids: CASSLGPNTDTQYF. DNA of the CDR3: TGTGCCAGCAGCTTGGGACCTAACACAGATACGCAGTATTTT.